These 3 T cell receptor beta chains were all obtained from the same sample, sequenced in a study of lymphopenia after photon versus proton radiotherapy. The assay was immunoSEQ multiplex PCR, and TCRdb's table has in-frame clones only and misses some. The sample records about 45,000 clones, 65% to 90% being singletons. Sample: peripheral blood, taken from a patient treated with photon-based radiotherapy. These receptors were taken from a man aged 35 to 55 with gastric cancer.

The CDR3 region is CASSHVGGAQETQYF. In DNA form, the CDR3 reads TGTGCCAGCAGTCATGTGGGGGGGGCCCAAGAGACCCAGTACTTC. This rearrangement joins TRBV4-2 to TRBJ2-5, with D perhaps matching TRBD2 (7 bases). V dropped 6 bases and J dropped 1 base, with 15 bases sitting between them. Germline CDR1 reads LGHNA; CDR2 reads YNFKEQ. The CDR3 contains 15 residues.

The chain is built from TRBV4-1 and TRBJ1-1; 9 bases are shared with TRBD1. V shed 4 bases and J 6 bases; nucleotides not matched to a gene: 9. CDR3 length equals 15 residues. The germline V gene encodes CDR1 MGHRA and CDR2 YSYEKL. The CDR3 protein is CASSRDRAGRAEAFF. In DNA form, the CDR3 reads TGCGCCAGCAGCCGGGACAGGGCTGGGAGGGCTGAAGCTTTCTTT.

The rearrangement links TRBV7-2 to TRBJ2-3; D gene ambiguous. Trimming took 2 bases from V and 0 from J, leaving 12 bases between them. CDR3 length: 16 amino acids. The germline CDR1 and CDR2 sequences are SGHTA and FQGNSA. The CDR3 spells CASSLLGGSSTDTQYF. DNA of the CDR3: TGTGCCAGCAGCTTATTGGGCGGCTCTAGCACAGATACGCAGTATTTT. The full variable domain, completed using reference TRBV7-2 and TRBJ2-3, is GAGVSQSPSNKVTEKGKDVELRCDPISGHTALYWYRQSLGQGLEFLIYFQGNSAPDKSGLPSDRFSAERTGGSVSTLTIQRTQQEDSAVYLCASSLLGGSSTDTQYFGPGTRLTVL.